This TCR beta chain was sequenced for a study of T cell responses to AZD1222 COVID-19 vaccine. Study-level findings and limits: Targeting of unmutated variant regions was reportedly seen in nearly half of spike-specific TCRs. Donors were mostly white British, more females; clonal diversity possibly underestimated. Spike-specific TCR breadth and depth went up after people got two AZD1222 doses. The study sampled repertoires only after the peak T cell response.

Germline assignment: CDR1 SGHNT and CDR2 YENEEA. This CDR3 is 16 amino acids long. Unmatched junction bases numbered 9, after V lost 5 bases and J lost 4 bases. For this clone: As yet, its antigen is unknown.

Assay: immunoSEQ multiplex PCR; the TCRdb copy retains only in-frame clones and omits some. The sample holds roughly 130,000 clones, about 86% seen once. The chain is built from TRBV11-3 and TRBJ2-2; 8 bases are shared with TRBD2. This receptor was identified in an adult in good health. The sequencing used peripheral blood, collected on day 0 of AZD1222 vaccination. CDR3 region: CASSAPGLVGTGELFF. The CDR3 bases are TGTGCCAGCAGCGCCCCGGGACTAGTCGGCACCGGGGAGCTGTTTTTT.